This TCR beta chain originates from a study of early T cells in non-severe SARS-CoV-2 infection. Broader study findings: Matching results from VDJdb favored anti-spike CD8 responses, leaving private and CD4 specificities undetected.

The trim removed 3 bases at V and 4 bases at J, leaving 7 bases unmatched. The CDR3 extends over 15 amino acids. Germline assignment: CDR1 DFQATT and CDR2 SNEGSKA (reference sequence). The library protocol tagged individual cDNA molecules with unique molecular identifiers. TCRdb re-analysed the 5' RACE reads in MiXCR, keeping a single row per CDR3 protein. The repertoire holds 25,000 to 35,000 distinct CDR3 sequences, with 5.5% to 7.5% as singletons. This clonotype turned up a few times. Its cognate antigen is unknown. The source of this sequence is an adult who was a healthcare worker with PCR-confirmed SARS-CoV-2 infection or an uninfected control (not recorded which). The chain carries TRBV20-1 and TRBJ2-5, with 11 positions matching TRBD1. The sequencing used whole blood, collected at baseline. CDR3 nucleotides: TGCAGTGCTAGGCCGGACAGGGGGCTTCGAGAGACCCAGTACTTC. Its translation: CSARPDRGLRETQYF.